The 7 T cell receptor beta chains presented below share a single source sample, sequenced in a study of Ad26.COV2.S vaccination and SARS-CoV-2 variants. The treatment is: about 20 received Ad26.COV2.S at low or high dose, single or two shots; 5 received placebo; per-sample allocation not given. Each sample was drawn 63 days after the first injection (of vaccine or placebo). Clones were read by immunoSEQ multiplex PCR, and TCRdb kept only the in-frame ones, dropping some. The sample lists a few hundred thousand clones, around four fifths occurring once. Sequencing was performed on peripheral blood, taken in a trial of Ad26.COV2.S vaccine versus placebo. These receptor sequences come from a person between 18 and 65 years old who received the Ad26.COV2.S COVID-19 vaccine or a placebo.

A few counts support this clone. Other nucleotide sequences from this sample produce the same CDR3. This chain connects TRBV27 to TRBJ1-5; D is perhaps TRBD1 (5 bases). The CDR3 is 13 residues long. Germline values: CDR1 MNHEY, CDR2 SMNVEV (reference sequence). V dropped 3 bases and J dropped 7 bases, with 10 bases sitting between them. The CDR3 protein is CASSLGVGQPQHF. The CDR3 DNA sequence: TGTGCCAGCAGTTTGGGGGTAGGGCAGCCCCAGCATTTT.

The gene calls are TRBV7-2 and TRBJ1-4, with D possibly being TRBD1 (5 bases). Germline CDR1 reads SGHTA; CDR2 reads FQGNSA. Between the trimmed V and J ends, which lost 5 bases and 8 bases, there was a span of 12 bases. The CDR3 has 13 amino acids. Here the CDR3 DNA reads TGTGCCAGCAGCCCCCTGGGGGTGGAAAAACTGTTTTTT. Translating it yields CASSPLGVEKLFF.

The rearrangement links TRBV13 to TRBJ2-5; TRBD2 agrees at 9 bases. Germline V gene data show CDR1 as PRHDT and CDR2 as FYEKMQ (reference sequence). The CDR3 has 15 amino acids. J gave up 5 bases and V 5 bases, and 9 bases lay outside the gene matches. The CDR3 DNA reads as TGTGCCAGCAGCGCAAGAAGCGGGGGGCGCGAGACCCAGTACTTC. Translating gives CASSARSGGRETQYF.

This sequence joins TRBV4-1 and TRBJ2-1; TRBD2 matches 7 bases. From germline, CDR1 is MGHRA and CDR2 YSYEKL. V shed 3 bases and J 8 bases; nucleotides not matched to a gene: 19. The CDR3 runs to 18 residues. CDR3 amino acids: CASSHTRPSLGGFHEQFF. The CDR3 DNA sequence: TGCGCCAGCAGCCACACACGGCCTAGCCTGGGGGGGTTCCATGAGCAGTTCTTC.

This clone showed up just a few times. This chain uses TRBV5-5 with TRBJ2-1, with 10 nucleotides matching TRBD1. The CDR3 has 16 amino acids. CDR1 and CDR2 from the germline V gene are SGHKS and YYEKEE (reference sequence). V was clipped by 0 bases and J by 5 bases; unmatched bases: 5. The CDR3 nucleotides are TGTGCCAGCAGCTTGGCCGGGGACAGGGGCCACAATGAGCAGTTCTTC. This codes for CASSLAGDRGHNEQFF.

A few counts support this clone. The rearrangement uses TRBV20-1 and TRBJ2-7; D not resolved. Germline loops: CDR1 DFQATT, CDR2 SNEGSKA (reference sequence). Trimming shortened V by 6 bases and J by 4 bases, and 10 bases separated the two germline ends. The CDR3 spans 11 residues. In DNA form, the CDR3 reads TGCAGTGCGGCCTCGTGGTACGAGCAGTACTTC. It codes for CSAASWYEQYF.

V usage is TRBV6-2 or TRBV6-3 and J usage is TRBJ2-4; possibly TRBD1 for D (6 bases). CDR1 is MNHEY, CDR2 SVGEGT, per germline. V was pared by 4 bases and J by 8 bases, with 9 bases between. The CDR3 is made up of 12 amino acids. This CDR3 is CASSSQGYIQYF. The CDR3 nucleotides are TGTGCCAGCAGTTCGCAGGGGTACATTCAGTACTTC.